The clone carrying this T cell receptor (beta chain) has only a few counts. Its antigen is not known. V gave up 6 bases and J gave up 3 bases, with 15 bases separating them. The CDR3 runs 14 residues. Germline V CDR1 and CDR2: MNHNS, SASEGT. MiXCR was run by TCRdb on the reads, yielding one entry per CDR3 protein. The sample contains tens of thousands of distinct CDR3 sequences, more than 20% of which appear only once. The sample comes from a study of T cell repertoires in cytomegalovirus infection. Study in general: Both a matching HLA type and CMV infection were indicated by public TCR beta signatures. Study results and caveats: The ex vivo response showed dominance by HLA-C-restricted CMV-specific TCR beta clonotypes.

The gene calls are TRBV6-1 and TRBJ2-7; TRBD1 is a possible D gene (6 bases). The sample was CD8+ T cells from cultured PBMCs, taken from culture after CMV antigen stimulation. The source of this sequence is a human donor in good health (CMV status not recorded). Some clones in this sample may be carry-over from other donors' samples. The DNA for the CDR3 is TGTGCCAGCAGCCCCTCCTCCAGGGGCTACGAGCAGTACTTC. This codes for CASSPSSRGYEQYF.